The clone carrying this T cell receptor beta chain was seen just once. Its cognate antigen is unknown. The ends lost 5 bases at V and 4 bases at J; junction bases unmatched: 1. The CDR3 is 15 residues long. Germline loops: CDR1 SNHLY, CDR2 FYNNEI. These data are taken from a study of cytomegalovirus exposure and HLA in healthy donors. Whole-study results and caveats: The sole available immune exposure information was CMV serostatus. The presence/absence work took it that sequencing depth was about the same across donors. Researchers reported that three CMV-associated chains were confirmed in vitro as CMV antigen-specific.

The PCR was carried out with 60 Vbeta primers and 13 Jbeta primers. Method: immunoSEQ multiplex PCR; TCRdb's copy keeps in-frame clones and lacks some. The table records around 140,000 clones, approximately 70% of them present only once. The clonotype comes from a woman between 18 and 30 years old in good health and CMV-seronegative. Sequences were obtained from PBMCs. This sequence joins TRBV2 and TRBJ2-2; 13 bases agree with TRBD2. The CDR3 DNA follows: TGTGCCAGCAGTCGGACTAGCGGGAGCACCGGGGAGCTGTTTTTT. Its translation is CASSRTSGSTGELFF. Looking up the rest from reference TRBV2 and TRBJ2-2 gives the full variable domain: EPEVTQTPSHQVTQMGQEVILRCVPISNHLYFYWYRQILGQKVEFLVSFYNNEISEKSEIFDDQFSVERPDGSNFTLKIRSTKLEDSAMYFCASSRTSGSTGELFFGEGSRLTVL.